These 22 T cell receptor beta chains came from one sample sequenced in a study of T and B cells in COVID-19 patients. From blood, roughly 250-550 ng of genomic DNA served as TRB template. TRB rearrangements were amplified by multiplex PCR with BIOMED2 TRB-A/B primers. Each CDR3 protein gets one entry after TCRdb re-called the multiplex PCR reads with MiXCR. The table shows 9,000 to 13,000 distinct CDR3 sequences, with about 30% occurring only once. The sequenced material came from blood. The source of these receptors is a human donor with active COVID-19.

This clonotype occurred a few times. The J gene is TRBJ1-2, the V gene TRBV7-9; 7 bases are a match to TRBD1. J lost 5 bases, V lost 5 bases, and 8 bases had no gene match. In germline, CDR1 is SEHNR, CDR2 FQNEAQ (reference sequence). There are 14 residues in the CDR3. CDR3 in amino acids: CASSVSPGGYGYTF. CDR3 in DNA: TGTGCCAGCAGCGTCAGTCCAGGGGGTTATGGCTACACCTTC.

The chain couples TRBV6-2 or TRBV6-3 to TRBJ1-5; D gene uncertain. V lost 6 bases and J 0 bases, leaving 12 bases between the germline ends. CDR3 size: 15 residues. The germline V gene encodes CDR1 MNHEY and CDR2 SVGEGT. The CDR3 bases are TGTGCCAGCAGCCTCCGGGGATATAGCAATCAGCCCCAGCATTTT. Residues: CASSLRGYSNQPQHF.

Worth noting for this clonotype: A much larger clone differs by one base, so this may be a read error. The rearrangement links TRBV19 to TRBJ2-2; D uncertain. The CDR3 consists of 14 residues. Germline CDR1 reads LNHDA; CDR2 reads SQIVND (reference sequence). The CDR3 reads CAGSIASNTGELFF. For the CDR3, the DNA is TGTGCCGGTAGTATAGCCAGTAACACCGGGGAGCTGTTTTTT.

V is TRBV30 and J is TRBJ2-7, with 11 positions matching TRBD1. Germline trimming cut 3 bases from V and 4 bases from J; bases unmatched to any gene: 5. The CDR3 is 14 amino acids. Germline V gene lookup returns CDR1 GTSNPN and CDR2 SVGIG (reference sequence). The CDR3: CAWSPGTGGYEQYF. In DNA form, the CDR3 reads TGTGCCTGGAGCCCCGGGACAGGGGGATACGAGCAGTACTTC.

The rearrangement links TRBV20-1 to TRBJ1-6, with D unclear. The CDR3 extends over 11 amino acids. The V gene lost 5 bases and the J gene lost 15 bases, with 14 bases spanning the gap. CDR1 is DFQATT and CDR2 is SNEGSKA in the germline V gene (reference sequence). This chain's CDR3 is CSAQTSPGLHF. The CDR3 DNA reads as TGCAGTGCTCAAACGAGCCCGGGCCTCCACTTT.

V gene TRBV21-1 combines with J gene TRBJ2-7; TRBD1 is the table's D call and was not checked against the DNA. TRBV21-1 is classified as a pseudogene. The CDR3 spans 15 residues. The CDR3 DNA sequence: TGTGCCAGCAGCACCCACGGGGGTCGCCCCTACGAGCAGTACTTC. This encodes CASSTHGGRPYEQYF.

By share, this clonotype counts as medium-sized. This sequence joins TRBV19 and TRBJ2-2; unclear D gene. The V gene lost 6 bases and the J gene lost 3 bases, with 20 bases spanning the gap. Germline V gene data show CDR1 as LNHDA and CDR2 as SQIVND (reference sequence). This CDR3 has 17 amino acids. The CDR3 reads CASSRPGRRSDTGELFF. For the CDR3, the DNA is TGTGCCAGTAGCCGCCCCGGACGTCGGTCGGACACCGGGGAGCTGTTTTTT.

The J gene is TRBJ2-3, the V gene TRBV5-4; no firm D call. The CDR3 extends over 14 amino acids. V gave up 1 base and J gave up 2 bases, with 8 bases separating them. Germline lookup yields CDR1 SGHNT and CDR2 YYREEE (reference sequence). CDR3 amino acids: CASSLFLNTDTQYF. CDR3 in DNA: TGTGCCAGCAGCTTGTTCCTGAACACAGATACGCAGTATTTT. The whole variable domain, filled in from reference TRBV5-4 and TRBJ2-3, reads ETGVTQSPTHLIKTRGQQVTLRCSSQSGHNTVSWYQQALGQGPQFIFQYYREEENGRGNFPPRFSGLQFPNYSSELNVNALELDDSALYLCASSLFLNTDTQYFGPGTRLTVL.

Of note for this clonotype: This may be a read error: a much more frequent sequence differs by one nucleotide. This rearrangement joins TRBV19 to TRBJ2-5; 10 nucleotides line up with TRBD1. The CDR3 runs to 15 residues. CDR1 and CDR2 from the germline V gene are LNHDA and SQIVND (reference sequence). V shed 4 bases and J 5 bases; nucleotides not matched to a gene: 7. CDR3 in amino acids: CASSTGQGQVETQYF. Written as DNA, the CDR3 is TGTGCCAGTAGTACGGGACAGGGGCAAGTGGAGACCCAGTACTTC.

This clonotype appeared a few times. V and J are TRBV20-1 and TRBJ2-7; 9 bases map to TRBD2. Per germline, CDR1 DFQATT and CDR2 SNEGSKA (reference sequence). After removal of 6 bases from V and 2 bases from J, the junction contained 14 bases not matched to a gene. The CDR3 extends over 16 amino acids. CDR3 sequence reads: CSARLLSSGTTYEQYF. The CDR3 region has the DNA TGCAGTGCCAGACTTCTATCTAGCGGGACCACCTACGAGCAGTACTTC.

The chain combines TRBV29-1 with TRBJ1-5; possibly TRBD1 for D (6 bases). This CDR3 has 14 residues. Per germline, CDR1 SQVTM and CDR2 ANQGSEA. V lost 6 bases and J 3 bases, leaving 15 bases between the germline ends. The CDR3 loop reads CSVGGGRDNQPQHF. CDR3 in DNA: TGCAGCGTGGGAGGGGGACGAGACAATCAGCCCCAGCATTTT.

This chain uses TRBV12-3 or TRBV12-4 with TRBJ1-6; D is unclear. Trimming left V 3 bases short and J 8 bases short, with 11 bases between. The CDR3 runs to 14 residues. The CDR3 loop reads CASSFWDRDSPLHF. The CDR3 nucleotides are TGTGCCAGCAGTTTTTGGGATAGGGATTCACCCCTCCACTTT.

This clonotype was detected once. This sequence joins TRBV12-3 or TRBV12-4 and TRBJ1-2; D is undetermined. The ends were cut back, 5 bases at V and 4 bases at J, with 11 bases in the middle. The CDR3 is 13 residues long. CDR3 loop: CASSSGVGYGYTF. CDR3 nucleotide sequence: TGTGCCAGCAGTAGTGGGGTTGGCTATGGCTACACCTTC.

This chain uses TRBV24-1 with TRBJ2-1; the D is unclear. The V gene lost 6 bases and the J gene lost 4 bases, with 3 bases spanning the gap. The CDR3 spans 11 residues. Per germline, CDR1 KGHDR and CDR2 SFDVKD. CDR3 sequence: CATSWYNEQFF. The CDR3 DNA reads as TGTGCCACCAGTTGGTACAATGAGCAGTTCTTC.

A few counts support this clonotype. CDR3 nucleotides: TGCGCCAGCAGCTTGGTAGCTAATTACAATGAGCAGTTCTTC. It is translated as CASSLVANYNEQFF. The rearrangement joins TRBV5-1 to TRBJ2-1; D gene unclear. The germline V gene has CDR1 SGHRS and CDR2 YFSETQ. The germline V and J ends were trimmed by 0 bases and 4 bases, with 8 bases remaining between them. The CDR3 is 14 amino acids.

In regard to this clonotype: With a much larger clone just one base away, this may be a read error. J is TRBJ2-6 and V is TRBV12-3 or TRBV12-4; D not resolved. The V gene lost 6 bases and the J gene lost 0 bases, with 9 bases spanning the gap. There are 15 residues in the CDR3. In nucleotides, the CDR3 is TGTGCCAGCAGCCACGCCAGCTCTGGGGCCAACGTCCTGACTTTC. Amino acid sequence: CASSHASSGANVLTF.

By sample fraction, this clonotype is medium-sized. The chain recombines TRBV6-5 with TRBJ1-2; D is uncertain. Germline CDR1 reads MNHEY; CDR2 reads SVGAGI. The V gene lost 0 bases and the J gene lost 2 bases, with 7 bases spanning the gap. The CDR3 length is 14 residues. CDR3 sequence (DNA): TGTGCCAGCAGTTACTCGAAACGGAACTATGGCTACACCTTC. This codes for CASSYSKRNYGYTF.

The chain recombines TRBV5-1 with TRBJ2-5, with D perhaps matching TRBD1 (6 bases). V lost 0 bases, J lost 2 bases, and 11 bases lay in between. From germline, CDR1 is SGHRS and CDR2 YFSETQ. CDR3 length: 15 amino acids. CDR3 sequence reads: CASSLAATGQETQYF. CDR3 DNA sequence: TGCGCCAGCAGCTTGGCCGCGACAGGACAAGAGACCCAGTACTTC. Combining the CDR3 with reference TRBV5-1 and TRBJ2-5 gives the whole variable domain KAGVTQTPRYLIKTRGQQVTLSCSPISGHRSVSWYQQTPGQGLQFLFEYFSETQRNKGNFPGRFSGRQFSNSRSEMNVSTLELGDSALYLCASSLAATGQETQYFGPGTRLLVL.

This clonotype was observed once. V and J are TRBV5-5 and TRBJ2-5, with D unclear. CDR3 size: 13 residues. Germline CDR1 SGHKS, CDR2 YYEKEE (reference sequence). V shed 0 bases and J shed 5 bases, with 8 bases lying between them. Here the CDR3 DNA reads TGTGCCAGCAGCTTGGCCGTTTACGAGACCCAGTACTTC. It yields the protein CASSLAVYETQYF.

The DNA of the CDR3 is TGTGCCAGCAGGGTCATCGGGGGACACCTCGGGGAGACCCAGTACTTC. This gives the protein CASRVIGGHLGETQYF. The chain is built from TRBV28 and TRBJ2-5, with D tentatively TRBD1 or TRBD2 (6 bases each). Germline CDR1 MDHEN, CDR2 SYDVKM. Trimming left V 6 bases short and J 5 bases short, with 22 bases between. The CDR3 is made up of 16 amino acids.

This clonotype was recorded a few times. The J gene is TRBJ1-2, the V gene TRBV18; possibly TRBD1 for D (5 bases). Trimming shortened V by 2 bases and J by 5 bases, and 15 bases separated the two germline ends. The CDR3 length is 15 residues. Germline V gene sequence: CDR1 KGHSH, CDR2 LQKENI. The CDR3 protein is CASSPSVRGDYGYTF. DNA for the CDR3: TGTGCCAGCTCACCATCGGTGCGGGGCGATTATGGCTACACCTTC. Full variable domain (rest looked up from reference TRBV18 and TRBJ1-2): NAGVMQNPRHLVRRRGQEARLRCSPMKGHSHVYWYRQLPEEGLKFMVYLQKENIIDESGMPKERFSAEFPKEGPSILRIQQVVRGDSAAYFCASSPSVRGDYGYTFGSGTRLTVV.

A remark on this clonotype: At one end, the junction sequence differs from germline, possibly due to a read error. The rearrangement joins TRBV6-2 or TRBV6-3 to TRBJ2-1, with D unresolved. CDR1 MNHEY and CDR2 SVGEGT come from the germline V gene. The CDR3 covers 11 residues. In DNA form, the CDR3 reads TGTGCCAGCAGTCCCTACGATGAGCAGTTCTTC. Amino acids: CASSPYDEQFF.